This T cell receptor (beta chain) appears in the sequencing data of a study of T-cell reconstitution after alpha-beta-depleted transplantation in children. The germline gives CDR1 SQVTM, CDR2 ANQGSEA. V lost 5 bases to trimming and J lost 4 bases; unmatched junction nucleotides: 7. The CDR3 covers 14 residues. This clonotype was seen a few times. The TCRbeta library incorporated unique molecular identifiers. TCRdb re-analysed the PCR reads in MiXCR, keeping a single row per CDR3 protein. This table holds roughly 300,000 distinct CDR3 sequences, 9.9% found once. Sequences were derived from PBMCs from the stem cell graft donor, sampled from the stem cell graft. The origin of this receptor is a human donor who donated a stem cell graft to a child with SCID. The V call is TRBV29-1, the J call TRBJ2-2, with 7 bases that match TRBD1. The CDR3 DNA reads as TGCAGCGTTCATCACCGGGACAGCACCGGGGAGCTGTTTTTT. It translates to CSVHHRDSTGELFF.